These 30 T cell receptor beta chains came from one sample sequenced in a study of OX40 agonist ivuxolimab in advanced cancers. The assay was immunoSEQ multiplex PCR, and TCRdb's table has in-frame clones only and misses some. The sample lists tens of thousands of clones, about nine tenths occurring once. The input for sequencing was CD4+ or CD8+ T cells sorted from blood, taken in a trial of the OX40 agonist ivuxolimab. The receptors derive from an adult with an advanced solid tumor such as melanoma, head and neck, liver or kidney cancer.

V usage is TRBV5-5 and J usage is TRBJ1-1; D is uncertain. Germline loops: CDR1 SGHKS, CDR2 YYEKEE (reference sequence). Trimming left V 4 bases short and J 1 base short, with 8 bases between. The CDR3 runs 13 residues. The CDR3 spells CASSPGPNTEAFF. CDR3 DNA: TGTGCCAGCAGCCCGGGCCCGAACACTGAAGCTTTCTTT.

The V and J genes are TRBV9 and TRBJ2-1; D unclear. Germline CDR1 is SGDLS and CDR2 is YYNGEE. Trimming shortened V by 1 base and J by 9 bases, and 11 bases separated the two germline ends. CDR3 length equals 13 residues. CDR3 DNA: TGTGCCAGCAGCGTATCAAGCTATGTTGAGCAGTTCTTC. This encodes CASSVSSYVEQFF.

This clone was counted between two and nine times. The genes are TRBV11-2 and TRBJ2-7; the match to TRBD1 covers 8 bases. Germline CDR1 and CDR2: SGHAT and FQNNGV. There are 15 residues in the CDR3. V gave up 4 bases and J gave up 0 bases; unmatched junction bases: 5. The CDR3 DNA reads TGTGCCAGCAGCTCAAGGGACAGGCACTCCTACGAGCAGTACTTC. This translates into CASSSRDRHSYEQYF.

The chain combines TRBV5-5 with TRBJ2-7; D call uncertain. This CDR3 contains 14 residues. V dropped 0 bases and J dropped 1 base, with 8 bases sitting between them. Germline assignment: CDR1 SGHKS and CDR2 YYEKEE (reference sequence). The DNA of the CDR3 is TGTGCCAGCAGCTTGGAAGTCGGATCCTACGAGCAGTACTTC. Encoded protein: CASSLEVGSYEQYF.

The chain recombines TRBV5-4 with TRBJ2-5; maybe TRBD1 (8 bases). CDR3 length: 16 residues. The V end was cut by 4 bases, the J end by 1 base, with 17 bases between. The V gene's germline CDR1 is SGHNT and CDR2 YYREEE (reference sequence). For the CDR3, the DNA is TGTGCCAGCAGCCCCGGACAGGGAGGGGTCCAAGAGACCCAGTACTTC. Amino acid sequence: CASSPGQGGVQETQYF.

CDR3 in amino acids: CASSPRSGSDKETQYF. The CDR3 DNA follows: TGCGCCAGCAGCCCACGCTCAGGGTCGGATAAGGAGACCCAGTACTTC. This chain joins TRBV4-1 and TRBJ2-5; possibly TRBD1 for D (5 bases). The CDR3 covers 16 residues. The germline V gene has CDR1 MGHRA and CDR2 YSYEKL. V was cut by 4 bases and J by 5 bases, with 20 bases left in between.

The chain links TRBV4-2 to TRBJ1-4; D ambiguous. This CDR3 contains 16 residues. Trimming shortened V by 2 bases and J by 13 bases, and 23 bases separated the two germline ends. Germline CDR1 and CDR2: LGHNA and YNFKEQ. The CDR3 protein is CASSQPLDSLTARLFF. The CDR3 bases are TGTGCCAGCAGCCAACCGCTGGACTCTTTAACAGCACGACTGTTTTTT.

The rearrangement links TRBV6-1 to TRBJ2-1, with TRBD1 matching 8 bases. The germline V gene encodes CDR1 MNHNS and CDR2 SASEGT. With 6 bases clipped from V and 2 bases from J, the junction kept 6 bases outside the gene matches. The CDR3 is 15 amino acids. The CDR3 DNA follows: TGTGCCAGCAGGGCCTGGACAGGGCCCTACAATGAGCAGTTCTTC. Translating it yields CASRAWTGPYNEQFF.

The V call is TRBV5-1, the J call TRBJ2-1, with TRBD2 identical over 7 bases. The V and J ends lost 0 bases and 3 bases, in that order; junction bases with no gene match: 6. This CDR3 contains 16 residues. Germline CDR1 and CDR2: SGHRS and YFSETQ. CDR3 nucleotide sequence: TGCGCCAGCAGCTTGGTCTTCCTAGCGGTCTACAATGAGCAGTTCTTC. Translation: CASSLVFLAVYNEQFF.

V is TRBV6-6 and J is TRBJ1-1; tentatively, D is TRBD1 (5 bases). Trimming took off 2 bases at V and 1 base at J, with 8 bases between the two ends. CDR3 length equals 14 residues. Per germline, CDR1 MNHNY and CDR2 SVGAGI (reference sequence). CDR3 DNA sequence: TGTGCCAGCAGTTACCTGACAGAGAACACTGAAGCTTTCTTT. Protein sequence: CASSYLTENTEAFF.

The V and J genes are TRBV7-8 and TRBJ2-2, with D possibly being TRBD2 (6 bases). V lost 2 bases to trimming and J lost 1 base, with 8 bases between them. This CDR3 is built from 15 residues. The V gene's germline CDR1 is SGHVS and CDR2 FQNEAQ. As DNA, the CDR3 is TGTGCCAGCAGCTTAAGGGGACTGAACACCGGGGAGCTGTTTTTT. It encodes CASSLRGLNTGELFF.

This chain joins TRBV10-1 and TRBJ2-1, with D hard to call. Germline lookup yields CDR1 WNHNN and CDR2 SYGVQD (reference sequence). This CDR3 contains 13 residues. Trimming cost V 1 base and J 6 bases, with 7 bases left between them. The CDR3 DNA follows: TGCGCCAGCAGTGAGTACGAGTGCAATGAGCAGTTCTTC. It yields the protein CASSEYECNEQFF.

This clone was seen just once. This chain links TRBV19 with TRBJ2-3; possible D gene TRBD2, 6 bases. V lost 1 base, J lost 4 bases, and 9 bases lay in between. CDR3 length equals 14 residues. Germline V gene lookup returns CDR1 LNHDA and CDR2 SQIVND (reference sequence). The DNA of the CDR3 is TGTGCCAGTAGTATAGCGGGAGCCCCAGATACGCAGTATTTT. Translated: CASSIAGAPDTQYF.

The chain carries TRBV18 and TRBJ2-7; a weak D match, TRBD1 (5 bases). V lost 2 bases to trimming and J lost 2 bases, with 16 bases between them. Germline V gene sequence: CDR1 KGHSH, CDR2 LQKENI. There are 16 residues in the CDR3. The CDR3: CASSPNRAGLAYEQYF. The CDR3 region has the DNA TGTGCCAGCTCACCAAATCGGGCAGGGTTAGCCTACGAGCAGTACTTC. The full variable domain, completed using reference TRBV18 and TRBJ2-7, is NAGVMQNPRHLVRRRGQEARLRCSPMKGHSHVYWYRQLPEEGLKFMVYLQKENIIDESGMPKERFSAEFPKEGPSILRIQQVVRGDSAAYFCASSPNRAGLAYEQYFGPGTRLTVT.

CDR3 DNA sequence: TGTGCCAGCAGTCGAAAGTGGTCAGAGACCCAGTACTTC. Translation: CASSRKWSETQYF. The chain employs TRBV27 and TRBJ2-5; no reliable D call. The CDR3 totals 13 residues. Germline CDR1 reads MNHEY; CDR2 reads SMNVEV (reference sequence). The V gene lost 5 bases and the J gene lost 4 bases, with 11 bases spanning the gap.

The V and J genes are TRBV7-9 and TRBJ1-2, with no clear D. Germline CDR1 is SEHNR and CDR2 is FQNEAQ (reference sequence). Between the trimmed V and J ends, which lost 5 bases and 3 bases, there was a span of 13 bases. CDR3 size: 14 residues. CDR3 DNA sequence: TGTGCCAGCAGCCCAGACACCTTTTACTATGGCTACACCTTC. This codes for CASSPDTFYYGYTF.

The chain recombines TRBV28 with TRBJ2-2; the D gene is possibly TRBD1 (5 bases). Looked up from germline, CDR1 is MDHEN and CDR2 is SYDVKM. The CDR3 runs 16 residues. V was shortened by 5 bases and J by 4 bases, with 17 bases between the two germline ends. The CDR3 region has the DNA TGTGCCAGCAGTACCTGGACAACCTCGGGCACCGGGGAGCTGTTTTTT. This translates into CASSTWTTSGTGELFF.

On this clone itself: One junction end disagrees with the germline gene, perhaps due to a read error. The chain combines TRBV10-3 with TRBJ2-7, with D possibly called TRBD1 or TRBD2 (5 bases each). Looked up from germline, CDR1 is ENHRY and CDR2 is SYGVKD. This CDR3 spans 11 amino acids. CDR3 DNA: TGTGCCATCAGTGAAGGGACCCGCCCGCACTTC. Amino acid sequence: CAISEGTRPHF.

This chain links TRBV2 with TRBJ2-3; D unclear. The CDR3 totals 13 residues. V was trimmed by 6 bases and J by 3 bases, leaving 10 bases between them. Germline V gene data show CDR1 as SNHLY and CDR2 as FYNNEI. CDR3 DNA: TGTGCCAGCAGGGTCAGGTTTACAGATACGCAGTATTTT. Its protein product is CASRVRFTDTQYF.

The chain employs TRBV10-3 and TRBJ1-3; the D is unclear. Looked up from germline, CDR1 is ENHRY and CDR2 is SYGVKD. CDR3 length: 16 amino acids. V lost 3 bases to trimming and J lost 0 bases, with 12 bases between them. The CDR3 nucleotides are TGTGCCATCAGTGAATTCGGAGAAGGCTCTGGAAACACCATATATTTT. Its protein product is CAISEFGEGSGNTIYF.

CDR3 residues: CASSISPGQAWGYTF. CDR3 in DNA: TGTGCCAGTAGTATATCGCCGGGACAGGCGTGGGGCTACACCTTC. The rearrangement links TRBV19 to TRBJ1-2; 8 bases agree with TRBD1. The CDR3 is 15 residues long. Germline CDR1 reads LNHDA; CDR2 reads SQIVND (reference sequence). With V trimmed by 2 bases and J by 8 bases, 10 bases remained unmatched.

This clone was seen a few times. The conserved closing phenylalanine or tryptophan is absent in this CDR3, likely reflecting a read error. No DNA is shown, since the ends of the CDR3 on it are uncertain; the CDR3 is the one TCRdb lists. V is TRBV9 and J is TRBJ1-1. Per the germline V gene, CDR1 is SGDLS and CDR2 is YYNGEE. The CDR3 sequence runs 12 residues, both termini included. The CDR3 sequence: CASSVVTFNGLN.

V usage is TRBV7-9 and J usage is TRBJ2-7; D might be TRBD1 or TRBD2, each matching 7 bases. Trimming left V 5 bases short and J 5 bases short, with 16 bases between. The CDR3 totals 14 residues. The germline CDR1 and CDR2 sequences are SEHNR and FQNEAQ (reference sequence). As DNA, the CDR3 is TGTGCCAGCAGCCCCAGGGGGGGCAGGGACGAGCAGTACTTC. It encodes CASSPRGGRDEQYF.

V is TRBV7-8 and J is TRBJ1-1; no clear D gene. Germline CDR1 and CDR2: SGHVS and FQNEAQ. This CDR3 is 13 amino acids long. V lost 0 bases and J lost 8, with 10 bases in between. In nucleotides, the CDR3 is TGTGCCAGCAGCTTAGCAGAGAAAGGGGAAGCTTTCTTT. It is translated as CASSLAEKGEAFF.

The J gene is TRBJ1-4, the V gene TRBV30, with D tentatively TRBD1 (5 bases). This CDR3 is built from 13 residues. Trimming stripped 3 bases from V and 7 bases from J, with 12 bases between. CDR1 is GTSNPN, CDR2 SVGIG, per germline (reference sequence). As DNA, the CDR3 is TGTGCCTGGAGAGGGCAGGGAGGTGAAAAACTGTTTTTT. It codes for CAWRGQGGEKLFF.

This chain uses TRBV5-1 with TRBJ1-2, with D perhaps matching TRBD1 (6 bases). Germline CDR1 is SGHRS and CDR2 is YFSETQ. V lost 0 bases and J 4 bases, leaving 16 bases between the germline ends. The CDR3 is made up of 16 amino acids. This CDR3 reads CASSLDGTPAGYGYTF. The CDR3, as DNA: TGCGCCAGCAGCTTGGATGGGACACCGGCAGGCTATGGCTACACCTTC.

The chain uses TRBV5-5 and TRBJ2-7; either TRBD1 or TRBD2 may fit D (5 bases each). The CDR3 covers 18 residues. V lost 0 bases to trimming and J lost 2 bases, with 21 bases between them. Germline V lookup: CDR1 SGHKS, CDR2 YYEKEE (reference sequence). The CDR3 sequence is CASSLDFSGLGTTYEQYF. Written as DNA, the CDR3 is TGTGCCAGCAGCTTGGATTTCTCCGGGCTTGGGACCACCTACGAGCAGTACTTC. Variable domain in full (rest from reference TRBV5-5 and TRBJ2-7): DAGVTQSPTHLIKTRGQQVTLRCSPISGHKSVSWYQQVLGQGPQFIFQYYEKEERGRGNFPDRFSARQFPNYSSELNVNALLLGDSALYLCASSLDFSGLGTTYEQYFGPGTRLTVT.

This sequence joins TRBV29-1 and TRBJ2-5; D may be TRBD2 (6 bases). V was trimmed by 4 bases and J by 5 bases, leaving 11 bases between them. This CDR3 has 12 amino acids. Germline CDR1 is SQVTM and CDR2 is ANQGSEA. CDR3 bases: TGCAGCGTTGGGTTTGCGGGGGAGACCCAGTACTTC. Protein product: CSVGFAGETQYF.

This clone has more than one count but fewer than ten. The V and J genes are TRBV5-8 and TRBJ2-2; 8 bases match TRBD2. V was pared by 4 bases and J by 2 bases, with 13 bases of the junction left unmatched. Per germline, CDR1 SGHTS and CDR2 YDEGEE. The length of the CDR3 is 18 residues. In nucleotides, the CDR3 is TGTGCCAGCAGCCGCACGGTTACTAGCGGTAGTAACACCGGGGAGCTGTTTTTT. This sequence encodes CASSRTVTSGSNTGELFF.

This clone has a single count. The chain couples TRBV5-7 to TRBJ1-3; maybe TRBD1 (6 bases). TRBV5-7 is filed as an ORF, its function uncertain. The CDR3 is 17 residues long. Between the trimmed V and J ends, which lost 0 bases and 0 bases, there was a span of 13 bases. CDR3 region: CASSLGKTGPSGNTIYF. DNA for the CDR3: TGTGCCAGCAGCTTGGGGAAGACAGGACCCTCTGGAAACACCATATATTTT.